This TCR beta chain came from a study of radiation and T cells in renal cell carcinoma. Treatment specified: treatment-naive control, cytoreductive nephrectomy. Clear cell pathology was present in this patient's renal cell carcinoma. The protocol was immunoSEQ multiplex PCR, while the TCRdb copy is restricted to in-frame clones and leaves out a portion. The sample has roughly 9,800 clones, nearly 60% seen once. This clone was observed once. CDR3 length: 14 residues. V was shortened by 6 bases and J by 3 bases, with 12 bases between the two germline ends. Germline loops: CDR1 SGHTA, CDR2 FQGNSA. This receptor was obtained from a man aged 40-50 years with renal cell carcinoma. The input for sequencing was tumor tissue, taken from a patient whose treatment was nephrectomy without radiotherapy. J is TRBJ2-1 and V is TRBV7-2; the D gene is possibly TRBD2 (6 bases). The CDR3: CASREGGNYNEQFF. The CDR3 region has the DNA TGTGCCAGCAGGGAGGGAGGCAACTACAATGAGCAGTTCTTC.